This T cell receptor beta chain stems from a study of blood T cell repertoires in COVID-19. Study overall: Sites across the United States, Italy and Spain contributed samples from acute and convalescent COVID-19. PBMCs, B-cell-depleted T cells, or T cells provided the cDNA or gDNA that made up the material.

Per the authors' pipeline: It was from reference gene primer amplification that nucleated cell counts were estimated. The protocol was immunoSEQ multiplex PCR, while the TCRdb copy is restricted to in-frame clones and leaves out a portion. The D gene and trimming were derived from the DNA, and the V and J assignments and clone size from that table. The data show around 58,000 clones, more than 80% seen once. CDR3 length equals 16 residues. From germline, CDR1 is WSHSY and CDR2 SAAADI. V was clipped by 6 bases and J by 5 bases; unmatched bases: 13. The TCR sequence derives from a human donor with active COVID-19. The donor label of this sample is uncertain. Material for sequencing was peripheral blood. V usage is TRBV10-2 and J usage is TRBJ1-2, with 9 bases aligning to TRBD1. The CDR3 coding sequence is TGCGCCAGCAGAAAAACGGGGACAGGGAAAGGATATGGCTACACCTTC. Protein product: CASRKTGTGKGYGYTF.